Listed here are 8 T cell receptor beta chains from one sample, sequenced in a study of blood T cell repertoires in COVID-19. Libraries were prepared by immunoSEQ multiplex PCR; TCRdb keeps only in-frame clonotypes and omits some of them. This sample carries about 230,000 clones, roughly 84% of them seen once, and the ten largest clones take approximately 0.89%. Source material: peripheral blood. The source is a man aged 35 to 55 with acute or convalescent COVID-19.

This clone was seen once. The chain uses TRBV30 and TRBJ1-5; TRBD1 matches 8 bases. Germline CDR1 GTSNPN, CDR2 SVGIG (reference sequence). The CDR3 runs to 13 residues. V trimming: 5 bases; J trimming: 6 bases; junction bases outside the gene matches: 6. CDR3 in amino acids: CAWDRGRRQPQHF. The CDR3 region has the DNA TGTGCCTGGGACAGGGGAAGGCGTCAGCCCCAGCATTTT. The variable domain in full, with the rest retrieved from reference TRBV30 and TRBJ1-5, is SQTIHQWPATLVQPVGSPLSLECTVEGTSNPNLYWYRQAAGRGLQLLFYSVGIGQISSEVPQNLSASRPQDRQFILSSKKLLLSDSGFYLCAWDRGRRQPQHFGDGTRLSIL.

The CDR3 coding sequence is TGTGCCAGCAGCCGTTCTAGCGGTGATAGGGAAAAACTGTTTTTT. Its protein is CASSRSSGDREKLFF. V gene TRBV4-2 combines with J gene TRBJ1-4; no clear D gene. Germline loops: CDR1 LGHNA, CDR2 YNFKEQ. The CDR3 totals 15 residues. Trimming cost V 4 bases and J 8 bases, with 17 bases left between them.

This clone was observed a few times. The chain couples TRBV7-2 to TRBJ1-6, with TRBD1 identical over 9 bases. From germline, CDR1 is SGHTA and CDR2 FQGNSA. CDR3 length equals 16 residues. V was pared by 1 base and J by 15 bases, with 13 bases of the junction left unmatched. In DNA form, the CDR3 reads TGTGCCAGCAGCTTAGTGGGGACAGGGAACTATGTATTCCTCCACTTT. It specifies CASSLVGTGNYVFLHF.

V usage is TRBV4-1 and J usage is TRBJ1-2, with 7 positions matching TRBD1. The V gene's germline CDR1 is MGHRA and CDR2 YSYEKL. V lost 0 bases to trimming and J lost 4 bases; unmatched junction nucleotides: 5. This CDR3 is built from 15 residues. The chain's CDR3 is CASSQDSGQIYGYTF. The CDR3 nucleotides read TGCGCCAGCAGCCAAGATTCGGGACAGATCTATGGCTACACCTTC.

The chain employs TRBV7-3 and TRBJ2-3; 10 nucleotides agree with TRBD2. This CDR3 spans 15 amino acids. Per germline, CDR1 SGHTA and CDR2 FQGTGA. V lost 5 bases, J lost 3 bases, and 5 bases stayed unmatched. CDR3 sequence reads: CASSPSGGATDTQYF. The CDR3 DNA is TGTGCCAGCAGCCCAAGCGGGGGGGCTACAGATACGCAGTATTTT.

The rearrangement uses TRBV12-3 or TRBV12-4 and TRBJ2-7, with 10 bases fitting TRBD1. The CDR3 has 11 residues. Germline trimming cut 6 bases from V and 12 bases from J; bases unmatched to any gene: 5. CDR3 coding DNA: TGTGCCAGCAGCCCCGGGACAGGGGTGTACTTC. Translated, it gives CASSPGTGVYF.

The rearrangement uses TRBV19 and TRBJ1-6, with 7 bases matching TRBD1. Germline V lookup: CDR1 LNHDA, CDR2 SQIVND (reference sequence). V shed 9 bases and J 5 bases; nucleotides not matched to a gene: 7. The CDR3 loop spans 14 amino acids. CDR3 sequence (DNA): TGTGCCAGCGATGAGGGGGCTGATAATTCACCCCTCCACTTT. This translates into CASDEGADNSPLHF.

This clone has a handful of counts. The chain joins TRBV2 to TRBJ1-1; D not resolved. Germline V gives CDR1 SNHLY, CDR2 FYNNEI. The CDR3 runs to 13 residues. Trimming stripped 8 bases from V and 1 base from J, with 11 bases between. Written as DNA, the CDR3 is TGTGCCAGCGCTACAGTGTCGAACACTGAAGCTTTCTTT. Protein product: CASATVSNTEAFF.